A selection of T cell receptor beta chains follows, all from one sample in a study of breast tumors, draining lymph nodes, adjacent tissues. TCRdb called the multiplex PCR reads again in MiXCR, with one record for every CDR3 protein. This table has about 130,000 distinct CDR3 sequences, 21% appearing once. The sample taken for sequencing was axillary lymph node tissue. The receptors stem from a female donor with breast cancer. Some clones in this sample may be carry-over from other donors' samples. The CDR3 runs from the conserved cysteine through the conserved F or W. The D gene is left open where the match is weak. Size is omitted from some rows. Given values are once, few, many or a class for expanded clones.

v_call: TRBV6-1; clone_size: many; j_call: TRBJ1-5; d_call: TRBD1; cdr3_nt: TGTGCCAGCAGTCCCGGGACAGTCGGCAATCAGCCCCAGCATTTT; cdr3_aa: CASSPGTVGNQPQHF
v_call: TRBV12-3/TRBV12-4; clone_size: -; j_call: TRBJ2-1; d_call: TRBD2; cdr3_nt: TGTGCCAGCCGACTAGCGGGACGCAGTAATGAGCAGTTCTTC; cdr3_aa: CASRLAGRSNEQFF
v_call: TRBV20-1; clone_size: many; j_call: TRBJ2-5; d_call: -; cdr3_nt: TGCAGTGCAAACCGGGACTACCAAGAGACCCAGTACTTC; cdr3_aa: CSANRDYQETQYF
v_call: TRBV6-1; clone_size: -; j_call: TRBJ2-5; d_call: TRBD2; cdr3_nt: TGTGCCAGCAGTGAAGTTGCCTGGGCGACTAGCGAAAAGGAGACCCAGTACTTC; cdr3_aa: CASSEVAWATSEKETQYF
v_call: TRBV9; clone_size: many; j_call: TRBJ2-7; d_call: TRBD2; cdr3_nt: TGTGCCAGCAGCGTAGGTTGGCTAGCGGGAGGCTACGAGCAGTACTTC; cdr3_aa: CASSVGWLAGGYEQYF
v_call: TRBV28; clone_size: -; j_call: TRBJ2-5; d_call: TRBD2; cdr3_nt: TGTGCCAGCAGTTTAGGGGTAGCGGGAGAAGAGACCCAGTACTTC; cdr3_aa: CASSLGVAGEETQYF
v_call: TRBV29-1; clone_size: many; j_call: TRBJ2-3; d_call: -; cdr3_nt: TGCAGCGTTGACTTGGAAAACACAGATACGCAGTATTTT; cdr3_aa: CSVDLENTDTQYF
v_call: TRBV29-1; clone_size: many; j_call: TRBJ2-3; d_call: TRBD2; cdr3_nt: TGCAGCGTAGGCGGGGGTGTCCCTAGCACAGATACGCAGTATTTT; cdr3_aa: CSVGGGVPSTDTQYF
v_call: TRBV18; clone_size: many; j_call: TRBJ2-3; d_call: TRBD1; cdr3_nt: TGTGCCAGCTCACCCAGGGACAGGGCAGGCGATACGCAGTATTTT; cdr3_aa: CASSPRDRAGDTQYF
v_call: TRBV2; clone_size: many; j_call: TRBJ1-2; d_call: -; cdr3_nt: TGTGCCAGCATTCGGGGAGACTATGGCTACACCTTC; cdr3_aa: CASIRGDYGYTF
v_call: TRBV20-1; clone_size: many; j_call: TRBJ2-5; d_call: TRBD2; cdr3_nt: TGCAGTGCTCACGCGACTAGCGGGATCAGAGAGACCCAGTACTTC; cdr3_aa: CSAHATSGIRETQYF
v_call: TRBV28; clone_size: many; j_call: TRBJ2-7; d_call: -; cdr3_nt: TGTGCCAGCACTAGGGTGAGCGTCTCCTACGAGCAGTACTTC; cdr3_aa: CASTRVSVSYEQYF
v_call: TRBV11-2; clone_size: many; j_call: TRBJ2-7; d_call: TRBD2; cdr3_nt: TGTGCCAGCAGCTTAGTCGGCACTAGCGGGTCCTACGAGCAGTACTTC; cdr3_aa: CASSLVGTSGSYEQYF
v_call: TRBV9; clone_size: many; j_call: TRBJ1-2; d_call: -; cdr3_nt: TGTGCCAGCAGCGTAGGAGGGGGGATGAACTATGGCTACACCTTC; cdr3_aa: CASSVGGGMNYGYTF
v_call: TRBV4-2; clone_size: few; j_call: TRBJ2-2; d_call: -; cdr3_nt: TGTGCCAGCAGCCAAGAAACAGTTCAGGGGACCGGGGAGCTGTTTTTT; cdr3_aa: CASSQETVQGTGELFF
v_call: TRBV19; clone_size: -; j_call: TRBJ1-5; d_call: -; cdr3_nt: TGTGCCAGTAGTCTCAGCAGAGAACTCTTCAATCAGCCCCAGCATTTT; cdr3_aa: CASSLSRELFNQPQHF
v_call: TRBV6-6; clone_size: many; j_call: TRBJ2-3; d_call: TRBD2; cdr3_nt: TGTGCCAGCAGATTCCATAGCGGGAGAAAGGGGAGTACAGATACGCAGTATTTT; cdr3_aa: CASRFHSGRKGSTDTQYF
v_call: TRBV11-2; clone_size: many; j_call: TRBJ2-5; d_call: TRBD2; cdr3_nt: TGTGCCAGCAGCTCGGGACTAGCGGAGACCCAGTACTTC; cdr3_aa: CASSSGLAETQYF
v_call: TRBV28; clone_size: few; j_call: TRBJ2-1; d_call: -; cdr3_nt: TGTGCCAGCAGTTTATGGCAGGGAGGGGGGGCCTCCTACAATGAGCAGTTCTTC; cdr3_aa: CASSLWQGGGASYNEQFF
v_call: TRBV6-6; clone_size: many; j_call: TRBJ2-7; d_call: -; cdr3_nt: TGTGCCAGCAGTTACGCCGGGTCCTACGAGCAGTACTTC; cdr3_aa: CASSYAGSYEQYF
v_call: TRBV6-1; clone_size: many; j_call: TRBJ2-7; d_call: -; cdr3_nt: TGTGCCACCCGGGTTACGGGAGTAGTGTCCTACGAGCAGTACTTC; cdr3_aa: CATRVTGVVSYEQYF
v_call: TRBV2; clone_size: many; j_call: TRBJ1-5; d_call: -; cdr3_nt: TGTGCCAGCAGTGAACCAGTCAGCAATCAGCCCCAGCATTTT; cdr3_aa: CASSEPVSNQPQHF
v_call: TRBV15; clone_size: many; j_call: TRBJ2-1; d_call: TRBD2; cdr3_nt: TGTGCCACCAGCAGACCCTCGGGAGGGCCTAGTGAGCAGTTCTTC; cdr3_aa: CATSRPSGGPSEQFF
v_call: TRBV7-6; clone_size: many; j_call: TRBJ2-1; d_call: -; cdr3_nt: TGTGCCAGCAGCCCCGGGCCCAGCGGCTATGAGCAGTTCTTC; cdr3_aa: CASSPGPSGYEQFF
v_call: TRBV24-1; clone_size: once; j_call: TRBJ2-3; d_call: TRBD2; cdr3_nt: TGTGCCACCGAGGGAGGAATGGGGACTAGCGGGGGGTTGAGGGCGAGTACGCAGTATTTT; cdr3_aa: CATEGGMGTSGGLRASTQYF
v_call: TRBV28; clone_size: many; j_call: TRBJ1-6; d_call: -; cdr3_nt: TGTGCCAGCAGTTTAGATACGGCGGGATCCTATAATTCACCCCTCCACTTT; cdr3_aa: CASSLDTAGSYNSPLHF
v_call: TRBV9; clone_size: -; j_call: TRBJ2-2; d_call: TRBD2; cdr3_nt: TGTGCCAGCTCCCGGGGGGGGAGCACCGGGGAGCTGTTTTTT; cdr3_aa: CASSRGGSTGELFF
v_call: TRBV10-3; clone_size: many; j_call: TRBJ1-3; d_call: TRBD1; cdr3_nt: TGTGCCATCAGTAATACCGGGACAGGGGACCTCTCTGGAAACACCATATATTTT; cdr3_aa: CAISNTGTGDLSGNTIYF
v_call: TRBV12-3/TRBV12-4; clone_size: many; j_call: TRBJ2-5; d_call: TRBD2; cdr3_nt: TGTGCCAGCAGCCCCACTAGCGGGGCTCAAGAGACCCAGTACTTC; cdr3_aa: CASSPTSGAQETQYF
v_call: TRBV29-1; clone_size: -; j_call: TRBJ2-2; d_call: -; cdr3_nt: TGCAGCGTTGAGGAGGGAGCGACCGGGGAGCTGTTTTTT; cdr3_aa: CSVEEGATGELFF
v_call: TRBV5-1; clone_size: -; j_call: TRBJ1-1; d_call: -; cdr3_nt: TGCGCCAGCAGCGGTACCCTGAACACTGAAGCTTTCTTT; cdr3_aa: CASSGTLNTEAFF
v_call: TRBV10-2; clone_size: many; j_call: TRBJ2-3; d_call: -; cdr3_nt: TGCGCCAGCAGCGAGCCCGAGCGAGGGGGCACAGATACGCAGTATTTT; cdr3_aa: CASSEPERGGTDTQYF
v_call: TRBV20-1; clone_size: many; j_call: TRBJ1-2; d_call: -; cdr3_nt: TGCAGTGCTAGTATTAACTATGGCTACACCTTC; cdr3_aa: CSASINYGYTF
v_call: TRBV7-2; clone_size: many; j_call: TRBJ2-3; d_call: -; cdr3_nt: TGTGCCAGCAGCCCCGGCCCAGATACGCAGTATTTT; cdr3_aa: CASSPGPDTQYF
v_call: TRBV19; clone_size: -; j_call: TRBJ1-5; d_call: TRBD1; cdr3_nt: TGTGCCAGTACCGTCCTGGGGCAGGGGGATAGCAATCAGCCCCAGCGTTTT; cdr3_aa: CASTVLGQGDSNQPQRF
v_call: TRBV27; clone_size: -; j_call: TRBJ2-3; d_call: TRBD2; cdr3_nt: TGTGCCAGCAGTTCCTTAGCGGGAGTGGAAGATACGCAGTATTTT; cdr3_aa: CASSSLAGVEDTQYF
v_call: TRBV12-3/TRBV12-4; clone_size: many; j_call: TRBJ2-5; d_call: TRBD1; cdr3_nt: TGTGCCAGCAGTCCGGGGACAGGGAGGTCGGAGACCCAGTACTTC; cdr3_aa: CASSPGTGRSETQYF
v_call: TRBV28; clone_size: many; j_call: TRBJ1-4; d_call: -; cdr3_nt: TGTGCCAGCAGTTTATGGTTGTCAACTAATGAAAAACTGTTTTTT; cdr3_aa: CASSLWLSTNEKLFF
v_call: TRBV9; clone_size: many; j_call: TRBJ2-7; d_call: TRBD2; cdr3_nt: TGTGCCAGCAGCCCAACTAGCGACCATCTATACGAGCAGTACTTC; cdr3_aa: CASSPTSDHLYEQYF
v_call: TRBV2; clone_size: many; j_call: TRBJ1-6; d_call: TRBD1; cdr3_nt: TGTGCCAGCAGTGAAGGAGCAGGGGGCACCTATAATTCACCCCTCCACTTT; cdr3_aa: CASSEGAGGTYNSPLHF
v_call: TRBV7-8; clone_size: many; j_call: TRBJ2-7; d_call: TRBD2; cdr3_nt: TGTGCCAGCAGCTTAGAACTAGCGGGAGGTCCCTACGAGCAGTACTTC; cdr3_aa: CASSLELAGGPYEQYF
v_call: TRBV28; clone_size: -; j_call: TRBJ2-2; d_call: TRBD1; cdr3_nt: TGTGCCAGCAGAACAGGGACAGGGGTAACCGGGGAGCTGTTTTTT; cdr3_aa: CASRTGTGVTGELFF
v_call: TRBV27; clone_size: -; j_call: TRBJ2-5; d_call: -; cdr3_nt: TGTGCCAGCAGCTCGACTACAGGGTATAGAGAGACCCAGTACTTC; cdr3_aa: CASSSTTGYRETQYF
v_call: TRBV4-2; clone_size: many; j_call: TRBJ2-1; d_call: TRBD2; cdr3_nt: TGTGCCAGCAGCCAGAGGATTTTGACTAGCGGGCTTGATGAGCAGTTCTTC; cdr3_aa: CASSQRILTSGLDEQFF
v_call: TRBV6-1; clone_size: many; j_call: TRBJ2-1; d_call: TRBD1; cdr3_nt: TGTGCCAGCAGGGATGTGACAGGGTGGTTCACTGAGCAGTTCTTC; cdr3_aa: CASRDVTGWFTEQFF
v_call: TRBV11-3; clone_size: many; j_call: TRBJ1-3; d_call: TRBD1; cdr3_nt: TGTGCCAGCAGCACAACAGGGGGCGAACCCATATATTTT; cdr3_aa: CASSTTGGEPIYF
v_call: TRBV28; clone_size: few; j_call: TRBJ2-2; d_call: -; cdr3_nt: TGTGCCAGCAGTTTAAGTGGCAGGGGGAACACCGGGGAGCTGTTTTTT; cdr3_aa: CASSLSGRGNTGELFF